Listed here are 7 T cell receptor beta chains from one sample, sequenced in a study of response to subunit inactivated influenza vaccine (dated 2018 in TCRdb). Libraries came from RT-PCR. The listed sequencing device is Illumina HiSeq 2500. Through fastp at Q25 and MiXCR, TCRdb rebuilt clones from the public reads, retaining in-frame beta chains. All rows with the same CDR3 protein become a single entry with the most common DNA and genes. The table for this sample lists almost 250,000 distinct CDR3 sequences; 10% to 15% of them were counted only once. The ten largest make up more than 7% of the sample. The sequenced sample was non-naive T cells sorted from PBMCs, obtained 14 to 15 days before vaccination. In the paper's terms, the cell subset or site label means: memory T cell fraction. Receptor source: a man in his forties or fifties who received an inactivated influenza vaccine. Donor details come from another sample of the same person, matched by shared clones.

This clonotype was detected a few times. The rearrangement links TRBV12-3 or TRBV12-4 to TRBJ1-5; D ambiguous. The germline V and J ends were trimmed by 2 bases and 9 bases, with 8 bases remaining between them. The CDR3 sequence is 12 residues long. The CDR3 nucleotides are TGTGCCAGCAGTTTATCGGCGCGGCCCCAGCATTTT. It encodes CASSLSARPQHF.

This clonotype came up a few times. The CDR3 here is CSARATGVGNTIYF. The CDR3 DNA reads as TGCAGTGCTAGGGCGACAGGGGTCGGAAACACCATATATTTT. This chain joins TRBV20-1 and TRBJ1-3, with 8 bases that match TRBD1. The CDR3 extends over 14 amino acids. Germline V gene data show CDR1 as DFQATT and CDR2 as SNEGSKA (reference sequence). V gave up 3 bases and J gave up 4 bases; unmatched junction bases: 5.

The V call is TRBV14, the J call TRBJ1-2; possible D gene TRBD1, 6 bases. V was clipped by 3 bases and J by 4 bases, with 18 bases between them. The germline V gene encodes CDR1 SGHDN and CDR2 FVKESK. This CDR3 region has 16 residues. CDR3 nucleotide sequence: TGTGCCAGCAGCCACCGGATGCGGGGGCAGAGCTATGGCTACACCTTC. Translation gives CASSHRMRGQSYGYTF.

The chain joins TRBV14 to TRBJ2-7; 10 bases line up with TRBD1. Germline CDR1 SGHDN, CDR2 FVKESK. V was pared by 4 bases and J by 6 bases, with 9 bases of the junction left unmatched. This CDR3 is built from 15 residues. CDR3 protein: CASSPARDRGREQYF. CDR3 DNA: TGTGCCAGCAGCCCGGCCCGGGACAGGGGACGCGAGCAGTACTTC.

The chain has TRBV5-1 and TRBJ1-3; D remains ambiguous. Germline V gives CDR1 SGHRS, CDR2 YFSETQ. The V and J ends lost 0 bases and 15 bases respectively, with 22 bases between them. The CDR3 totals 15 residues. In DNA, the CDR3 is TGCGCCAGCAGCTTGGGAGTGACGAACATGGAAACATCATATTTT. Its protein is CASSLGVTNMETSYF.

The chain joins TRBV6-2 or TRBV6-3 to TRBJ2-7; D unresolved. The CDR3 is made up of 12 amino acids. V dropped 6 bases and J dropped 7 bases, with 13 bases sitting between them. The germline V gene encodes CDR1 MNHEY and CDR2 SVGEGT. The CDR3 spells CASRPPGGEQYF. The CDR3 DNA reads TGTGCCAGCAGACCCCCAGGTGGAGAGCAGTACTTC.

The CDR3 DNA reads as TGTGCCAGCAGCTTAGGGACACAAAGTGAGCAGTTCTTC. As protein: CASSLGTQSEQFF. This chain links TRBV7-2 with TRBJ2-1, with a weak D call TRBD1 (5 bases). Trimming removed 1 base at V and 9 bases at J, with 10 bases between. CDR3 length: 13 residues. CDR1 and CDR2 from the germline V gene are SGHTA and FQGNSA.